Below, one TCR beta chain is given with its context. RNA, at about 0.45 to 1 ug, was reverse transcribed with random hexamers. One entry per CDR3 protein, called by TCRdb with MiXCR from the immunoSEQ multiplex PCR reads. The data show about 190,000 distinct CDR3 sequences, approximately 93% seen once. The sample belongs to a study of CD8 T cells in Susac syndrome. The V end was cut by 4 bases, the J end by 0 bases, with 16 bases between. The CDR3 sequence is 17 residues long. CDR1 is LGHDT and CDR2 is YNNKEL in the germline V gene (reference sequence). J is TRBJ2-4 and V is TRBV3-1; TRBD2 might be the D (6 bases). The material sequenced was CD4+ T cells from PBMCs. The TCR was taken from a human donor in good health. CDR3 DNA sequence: TGTGCCAGCAGCCCCCGCCTCGGGACTTTAGCCAAAAACATTCAGTACTTC. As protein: CASSPRLGTLAKNIQYF.